These 24 T cell receptor beta chains were all obtained from the same sample, sequenced in a study of shared clonotypes between healthy human individuals. Assay: immunoSEQ multiplex PCR; the TCRdb copy retains only in-frame clones and omits some. The repertoire holds a few million clones, around nine tenths seen once, with 0.11% to 0.15% in the top ten. The specimen sequenced was naive CD4+ T cells sorted from blood. Subset in this sample: CD45RA+ positively selected. Receptors originate from a man between 18 and 35 years old in good health.

This clone appeared a single time. The chain uses TRBV2 and TRBJ1-2; D perhaps matches TRBD1 (5 bases). With 4 bases removed from V and 4 bases from J, the gap between germline ends came to 13 bases. Germline loops: CDR1 SNHLY, CDR2 FYNNEI. The CDR3 runs 14 residues. The CDR3 loop reads CASSGLNRTYGYTF. The CDR3 DNA follows: TGTGCCAGCAGTGGACTGAACAGGACCTATGGCTACACCTTC. Drawing the rest from reference TRBV2 and TRBJ1-2, the complete variable domain is EPEVTQTPSHQVTQMGQEVILRCVPISNHLYFYWYRQILGQKVEFLVSFYNNEISEKSEIFDDQFSVERPDGSNFTLKIRSTKLEDSAMYFCASSGLNRTYGYTFGSGTRLTVV.

The chain is built from TRBV7-2 and TRBJ2-1; TRBD1 might be the D (6 bases). Between the trimmed V and J ends, which lost 3 bases and 5 bases, there was a span of 11 bases. Germline V gene lookup returns CDR1 SGHTA and CDR2 FQGNSA. The CDR3 is made up of 14 amino acids. The CDR3 is CASSFAGTNNEQFF. DNA for the CDR3: TGTGCCAGCAGCTTCGCCGGGACAAACAATGAGCAGTTCTTC.

This clone was counted once. The gene calls are TRBV5-1 and TRBJ2-7, with 7 bases that match TRBD1. V trimming: 0 bases; J trimming: 7 bases; junction bases outside the gene matches: 10. The CDR3 runs to 15 residues. In germline, CDR1 is SGHRS, CDR2 YFSETQ. CDR3: CASSLARDRANEQYF. CDR3 nucleotide sequence: TGCGCCAGCAGCTTGGCTCGGGACAGAGCAAATGAGCAGTACTTC.

As to this clone: This same CDR3 is encoded by further DNA sequences in the sample. This rearrangement joins TRBV30 to TRBJ1-6; 8 bases are a match to TRBD1. V lost 4 bases to trimming and J lost 7 bases; unmatched junction nucleotides: 3. The CDR3 has 13 residues. The germline gives CDR1 GTSNPN, CDR2 SVGIG (reference sequence). The CDR3 is CAWTGQANSPLHF. For the CDR3, the DNA is TGTGCCTGGACGGGACAGGCCAATTCACCCCTCCACTTT. Supplemented by reference TRBV30 and TRBJ1-6, the full variable domain reads SQTIHQWPATLVQPVGSPLSLECTVEGTSNPNLYWYRQAAGRGLQLLFYSVGIGQISSEVPQNLSASRPQDRQFILSSKKLLLSDSGFYLCAWTGQANSPLHFGNGTRLTVT.

Concerning this clone itself: A junction boundary mismatches the germline segment, possibly from a read error. The rearrangement joins TRBV2 to TRBJ2-3, with D tentatively TRBD1 (5 bases). The CDR3 is made up of 10 amino acids. Per germline, CDR1 SNHLY and CDR2 FYNNEI. In nucleotides, the CDR3 is TGTGCCAGCAACACAGGTACGCAGTATTTT. It yields the protein CASNTGTQYF.

V gene TRBV27 combines with J gene TRBJ1-2; 8 nucleotides line up with TRBD1. The CDR3 totals 15 residues. Germline V gene data show CDR1 as MNHEY and CDR2 as SMNVEV (reference sequence). The V segment lost 3 bases and the J segment 7 bases; nucleotides outside the gene matches: 10. CDR3 residues: CASSLSQGALFGYTF. The CDR3 region has the DNA TGTGCCAGCAGTTTGAGTCAGGGGGCTCTCTTTGGCTACACCTTC.

The chain carries TRBV9 and TRBJ1-2, with 7 bases matching TRBD1. The CDR3 contains 14 residues. Germline CDR1 is SGDLS and CDR2 is YYNGEE. V was pared by 2 bases and J by 5 bases, with 6 bases of the junction left unmatched. The CDR3 spells CASSVEQGLYGYTF. In nucleotides, the CDR3 is TGTGCCAGCAGCGTTGAACAGGGGTTATATGGCTACACCTTC.

The chain recombines TRBV9 with TRBJ2-2; D gene uncertain. The CDR3 has 15 residues. CDR1 and CDR2 from the germline V gene are SGDLS and YYNGEE. V lost 0 bases and J lost 7, with 13 bases in between. CDR3 loop: CASSVETGFGGELFF. In nucleotides, the CDR3 is TGTGCCAGCAGCGTAGAGACTGGGTTTGGCGGGGAGCTGTTTTTT.

This chain joins TRBV6-6 and TRBJ1-1, with D possibly matching TRBD1 (5 bases). The ends were cut back, 0 bases at V and 5 bases at J, with 10 bases in the middle. The length of the CDR3 is 14 residues. Per germline, CDR1 MNHNY and CDR2 SVGAGI (reference sequence). CDR3 amino acids: CASSYSRGRTEAFF. CDR3 in DNA: TGTGCCAGCAGTTACTCAAGGGGTCGGACTGAAGCTTTCTTT.

About this clone itself: Other nucleotide sequences from this sample produce the same CDR3. The chain carries TRBV5-1 and TRBJ2-1; D unclear. The CDR3 sequence is 13 residues long. With 0 bases removed from V and 5 bases from J, the gap between germline ends came to 6 bases. Germline V lookup: CDR1 SGHRS, CDR2 YFSETQ. CDR3 DNA sequence: TGCGCCAGCAGCTTGGATTCTAACAATGAGCAGTTCTTC. This codes for CASSLDSNNEQFF.

As regards this clone: The sample has other DNA sequences that encode this CDR3 too. The V gene is TRBV30, the J gene TRBJ2-2; D ambiguous. Trimming removed 3 bases at V and 6 bases at J, with 5 bases between. Germline-derived CDR1 and CDR2 are GTSNPN and SVGIG (reference sequence). This CDR3 spans 11 amino acids. In nucleotides, the CDR3 is TGTGCCTGGAGCGGGCCCGGGGAGCTGTTTTTT. This translates into CAWSGPGELFF.

The V gene is TRBV2, the J gene TRBJ1-6; 12 bases align to TRBD1. Germline CDR1 is SNHLY and CDR2 is FYNNEI. This CDR3 is 16 amino acids long. With V trimmed by 5 bases and J by 7 bases, 6 bases remained unmatched. For the CDR3, the DNA is TGTGCCAGCAGTCCGGGACAGGGGGCGGGGAATTCACCCCTCCACTTT. Residues: CASSPGQGAGNSPLHF.

Turning to this clone: Other DNA sequences within the sample encode an identical CDR3. The chain combines TRBV10-1 with TRBJ2-3; D gene uncertain. In germline, CDR1 is WNHNN, CDR2 SYGVQD (reference sequence). V was pared by 0 bases and J by 0 bases, with 4 bases between. The CDR3 sequence is 14 residues long. The CDR3 region is CASSESRSTDTQYF. The DNA of the CDR3 is TGCGCCAGCAGTGAGTCTCGGAGCACAGATACGCAGTATTTT.

The rearrangement joins TRBV19 to TRBJ1-1, with no clear D. From germline, CDR1 is LNHDA and CDR2 SQIVND (reference sequence). The CDR3 length is 14 residues. V was shortened by 7 bases and J by 0 bases, with 12 bases between the two germline ends. Here the CDR3 reads CASKFENLNTEAFF. The CDR3 DNA follows: TGTGCCAGTAAGTTTGAGAACCTGAACACTGAAGCTTTCTTT.

The V and J genes are TRBV6-5 and TRBJ2-7, with a tentative D call TRBD1 (6 bases). Germline-derived CDR1 and CDR2 are MNHEY and SVGAGI. V gave up 3 bases and J gave up 2 bases, with 11 bases separating them. The CDR3 runs 14 residues. This chain's CDR3 is CASSYLPGAYEQYF. Here the CDR3 DNA reads TGTGCCAGCAGTTATCTTCCAGGGGCCTACGAGCAGTACTTC.

In its sample, this clone was seen a few times. V and J are TRBV25-1 and TRBJ1-5, with TRBD1 matching over 8 bases. With 8 bases clipped from V and 7 bases from J, the junction kept 4 bases outside the gene matches. This CDR3 spans 12 amino acids. Germline CDR1 and CDR2: MGHDK and SYGVNS. CDR3 region: CASGQGSQPQHF. CDR3 sequence (DNA): TGTGCCAGCGGACAGGGTAGCCAGCCCCAGCATTTT.

The chain recombines TRBV19 with TRBJ2-7; 13 nucleotides match TRBD2. CDR1 and CDR2 from the germline V gene are LNHDA and SQIVND (reference sequence). The CDR3 length is 16 residues. J lost 4 bases, V lost 5 bases, and 8 bases had no gene match. CDR3 amino acids: CASSPPGLAGPYEQYF. The CDR3 DNA follows: TGTGCCAGTAGTCCTCCGGGACTAGCGGGACCATACGAGCAGTACTTC. Full variable domain (rest looked up from reference TRBV19 and TRBJ2-7): DGGITQSPKYLFRKEGQNVTLSCEQNLNHDAMYWYRQDPGQGLRLIYYSQIVNDFQKGDIAEGYSVSREKKESFPLTVTSAQKNPTAFYLCASSPPGLAGPYEQYFGPGTRLTVT.

V usage is TRBV28 and J usage is TRBJ1-1, with 7 nucleotides matching TRBD1. The V and J ends lost 2 bases and 1 base, in that order; junction bases with no gene match: 4. The CDR3 is 15 amino acids. Germline assignment: CDR1 MDHEN and CDR2 SYDVKM. The CDR3 loop reads CASSLTGDGNTEAFF. The CDR3 DNA is TGTGCCAGCAGTTTAACAGGGGACGGGAACACTGAAGCTTTCTTT.

This clone appeared a single time. V is TRBV7-2 and J is TRBJ2-3; 10 nucleotides agree with TRBD2. The CDR3 is 15 amino acids. The V gene's germline CDR1 is SGHTA and CDR2 FQGNSA. Unmatched junction bases numbered 16, after V lost 4 bases and J lost 15 bases. DNA of the CDR3: TGTGCCAGCAGCTCCGGACTAGCGGAGGGTGGGGGGCGATATTTT. It specifies CASSSGLAEGGGRYF.

Turning to this clone: The sample carries other DNA sequences with the same CDR3. The chain couples TRBV6-5 to TRBJ2-1, with D hard to call. CDR3 length: 12 residues. Trimming removed 4 bases at V and 4 bases at J, with 5 bases between. The germline V gene encodes CDR1 MNHEY and CDR2 SVGAGI. The CDR3 region has the DNA TGTGCCAGCAGTTCTCTTTACAATGAGCAGTTCTTC. This encodes CASSSLYNEQFF.

The rearrangement uses TRBV5-1 and TRBJ1-4; the D is unclear. The CDR3 sequence is 16 residues long. V was trimmed by 4 bases and J by 0 bases, leaving 13 bases between them. Looked up from germline, CDR1 is SGHRS and CDR2 is YFSETQ. The CDR3 spells CASSATGSATNEKLFF. CDR3 sequence (DNA): TGCGCCAGCAGCGCGACCGGCAGCGCAACTAATGAAAAACTGTTTTTT. Using reference TRBV5-1 and TRBJ1-4 for the parts outside the CDR3, the full variable domain is KAGVTQTPRYLIKTRGQQVTLSCSPISGHRSVSWYQQTPGQGLQFLFEYFSETQRNKGNFPGRFSGRQFSNSRSEMNVSTLELGDSALYLCASSATGSATNEKLFFGSGTQLSVL.

V gene TRBV29-1 combines with J gene TRBJ2-5, with D unresolved. Trimming removed 3 bases from V and 4 bases from J, with 12 bases in between. Germline loops: CDR1 SQVTM, CDR2 ANQGSEA. The CDR3 has 13 amino acids. The CDR3 nucleotides are TGCAGCGTTGAGGCCCTAGTTGGAGAGACCCAGTACTTC. Residues: CSVEALVGETQYF.

As for this clone: A junction end diverges from the germline sequence, so it may reflect a read error. The chain carries TRBV6-6 and TRBJ1-1; weak D call: TRBD1 (6 bases). Germline V gene sequence: CDR1 MNHNY, CDR2 SVGAGI (reference sequence). The CDR3 consists of 12 residues. In DNA, the CDR3 is TGTGCCATCAGTGAGTCAGGGACAGAAGCTTTCTTT. The encoded protein is CAISESGTEAFF.

The chain couples TRBV25-1 to TRBJ2-3; D possibly uses TRBD1 or TRBD2 (6 bases each). The CDR3 runs 13 residues. Trimming removed 3 bases from V and 6 bases from J, with 10 bases in between. Germline loops: CDR1 MGHDK, CDR2 SYGVNS. CDR3 region: CASSEGGSDTQYF. In nucleotides, the CDR3 is TGTGCCAGCAGTGAGGGGGGCTCCGATACGCAGTATTTT.